This is a list of T cell receptor beta chains from one sample in a study of blood T cells in healthy people across ages. TCRdb re-called the 5' RACE reads with MiXCR, one entry per CDR3 protein. The sample has a few hundred thousand distinct CDR3 sequences, about 28% seen once. The sample was also reused in another study, on T cells of mothers and their children.

Sequencing used blood. The receptors stem from a boy younger than 10 in good health. Both conserved end residues are part of each CDR3. The order of the fields is D gene, clone size, V gene, J gene, CDR3 DNA, CDR3 protein. A D gene is named only where the DNA matches it firmly. Clone sizes are given selectively: once, few, many, or a class where the clone is expanded.

TRBD1	-	TRBV7-9	TRBJ1-3	TGTGCCAGCTCCTTGTTGACAGGGATTGGAAACACCATATATTTT	CASSLLTGIGNTIYF
-	few	TRBV10-3	TRBJ1-1	TGTGCCATCAGTGCAGGCAGCTTGAACACTGAAGCTTTCTTT	CAISAGSLNTEAFF
-	few	TRBV10-2	TRBJ2-3	TGCGCCAGCAGCCTGGGGGGTGAGGGGGATACGCAGTATTTT	CASSLGGEGDTQYF
TRBD1	-	TRBV3-1	TRBJ2-5	TGTGCCAGCCAACAGGGGATCGAGACCCAGTACTTC	CASQQGIETQYF
-	-	TRBV12-3/TRBV12-4	TRBJ2-7	TGTGCCAGCAGCCAAAAGTACGAGCAGTACTTC	CASSQKYEQYF
TRBD1	-	TRBV7-2	TRBJ2-7	TGTGCCAGCAGCTCGACCAGACAGGGGATCAACGAGCAGTACTTC	CASSSTRQGINEQYF
-	-	TRBV16	TRBJ1-1	TGTGCCAGCGGCATACAGGAGAACACTGAAGCTTTCTTT	CASGIQENTEAFF
-	few	TRBV29-1	TRBJ2-1	TGCAGCGTTGTTATAGGCAATGAGCAGTTCTTC	CSVVIGNEQFF
-	few	TRBV20-1	TRBJ2-3	TGCAGTGCTAGGAGTTCGACAGCCACAGATACGCAGTATTTT	CSARSSTATDTQYF
TRBD2	few	TRBV4-3	TRBJ2-5	TGCGCCAGCAGCCAAGATGGGGTTGGCGGGAGAGAGACCCAGTACTTC	CASSQDGVGGRETQYF
-	-	TRBV2	TRBJ2-1	TGTGCCAGCAGTGAATTAGCGGCCTCCTACAATGAGCAGTTCTTC	CASSELAASYNEQFF
-	few	TRBV14	TRBJ2-1	TGTGCCAGCAGCCCCGACCCCGGGACTCTGACTTTAAATGAGCAGTTCTTC	CASSPDPGTLTLNEQFF
TRBD2	-	TRBV27	TRBJ2-1	TGTGCCAGCAGTCCTGGGACTAGGGGGAACAATGAGCAGTTCTTC	CASSPGTRGNNEQFF
-	-	TRBV6-5	TRBJ2-4	TGTGCCAGCAGTAGGACAGCTTTAGCCAAAAACATTCAGTACTTC	CASSRTALAKNIQYF
TRBD1	-	TRBV7-9	TRBJ2-5	TGTGCCAGCAGACGCAACCGGGACAGGGGGAAAGAGACCCAGTACTTC	CASRRNRDRGKETQYF
-	once	TRBV11-1	TRBJ2-7	TGTGCCAGCAGCTTCGGGGGCCTCCCGTCCTACGAGCAGTACTTC	CASSFGGLPSYEQYF
TRBD1	-	TRBV4-3	TRBJ2-7	TGCGCCAGCAGCCAAGACCGGACAGGGCTGCGCTACGAGCAGTACTTC	CASSQDRTGLRYEQYF
-	many	TRBV10-3	TRBJ2-6	TGTGCCATCAGTGAGTCGAACTCTGGGGCCAACGTCCTGACTTTC	CAISESNSGANVLTF
-	few	TRBV7-2	TRBJ2-7	TGTGCCAGCAGCTTAGCTCCGGATAGCTCCTACGAGCAGTACTTC	CASSLAPDSSYEQYF
-	-	TRBV10-3	TRBJ2-5	TGTGCCATCAGTGCCGGACTTGGGGAGACCCAGTACTTC	CAISAGLGETQYF
-	many	TRBV29-1	TRBJ2-7	TGCAGCGTTGACCAGGGGAACGACGAGCAGTACTTC	CSVDQGNDEQYF
-	-	TRBV6-5	TRBJ1-3	TGTGCCAGCAGTAGTTCTGGTGGAAACACCATATATTTT	CASSSSGGNTIYF
-	few	TRBV20-1	TRBJ2-3	TGCAGTGCTAGAGATAGTTACGGGGTCACAGATACGCAGTATTTT	CSARDSYGVTDTQYF
-	few	TRBV18	TRBJ2-6	TGTGCCAGCTCACTCTCGGCCGTGGGGGGCGCGAGAGGGGCCAACGTCCTGACTTTC	CASSLSAVGGARGANVLTF
-	-	TRBV28	TRBJ1-2	TGTGCCAGCAAAATTCCTGGTACAGGGAGGTATGGCTACACCTTC	CASKIPGTGRYGYTF
-	few	TRBV13	TRBJ2-3	TGTGCCAGCAGCTTAGCGGGGATGACAGATACGCAGTATTTT	CASSLAGMTDTQYF